This T cell receptor beta chain is from a study of T cells in Graves' hyperthyroidism and ophthalmopathy (dated by TCRdb to between 2019 and 2020). Regarding the research as a whole: Peripheral blood samples were taken at initial diagnosis, before any treatment was given. A discovery cohort of about 95 patients, roughly 45 with Graves' ophthalmopathy and roughly 59 with stable Graves' hyperthyroidism, was used to find distinguishing TCR V-J signatures. Prospective prediction of ophthalmopathy was tested in an independent validation cohort consisting of 18 hyperthyroidism patients and approximately 16 patients who later progressed to ophthalmopathy. The 90 to 100 discovery patients were randomly divided into training and test sets at a 7:3 ratio. Thyroid tissue and blood T-cell repertoires from several Graves' hyperthyroidism patients were also compared in the study. Following sampling, methimazole starting at 30 mg daily was given to hyperthyroidism patients, and high-dose intravenous methylprednisolone was given to ophthalmopathy patients. According to the paper, TCR Vbeta CDR3 sequencing was carried out on over 130 peripheral blood samples, which came from around 43 ophthalmopathy, around 75 hyperthyroidism and about 17 progressor patients. Summary of the overall study and its limitations: Sample size was not statistically predetermined, and blinding of investigators to group allocation was not performed. In validation, the model predicted progression to ophthalmopathy with approximately 71% sensitivity and approximately 74% specificity, a median of 6.5 months before onset. Ophthalmopathy was separated from stable hyperthyroidism by a 13 V-J signature model, with over 85% sensitivity and about 81% specificity obtained in cross-validation and 80%/75% obtained in testing. Most expanded thyroid clonotypes (frequency above 0.001) were also detected in blood, suggesting blood repertoires may reflect thyroid immune responses.

The sample holds many counts of this clonotype. Its binding antigen is unknown. The input lacks base qualities; no much larger clone sits a single base away. TCR beta CDR3 regions were amplified from RNA transcripts. The first round of RT-PCR for the TCR CDR3 was performed with the HTBI primer set and the Qiagen OneStep RT-PCR kit. A second multiplex PCR round built the libraries, followed by size selection and purification. The libraries were sequenced on an Illumina HiSeq2000 using paired-end 100 bp reads. The authors' analysis ran thus. SOAPnuke was used to process the raw data, with reads discarded if the reads contained adapters or uncalled bases, had a mean Phred below 15, or lacked an exact constant-primer or identifier match. COPE v1.2.5 was used to merge high-quality paired reads, and clonotypes were defined as unique nucleotide sequences. Clonotypes were aligned to IMGT TRBV, TRBD and TRBJ reference segments using MiTCR v1.1. The analysis included only V-J combinations with a frequency above 0.0001, which together covered 98% to 99.2% of the repertoires. The TCS score was defined as F50 (clonal expansion) divided by E x V (chaos), with BLOSUM62-based TCRdist calculated between CDR3 peptides within each V-J. Welch's t-statistics and random forest reduced 500 to 550 V-J features to fewer than 15, which were used in a naive Bayes classifier (R e1071). TCRdb handled the public reads itself, with Q25 trimming in fastp and clone calling in MiXCR, and kept productive beta chains. When rows share a CDR3 protein, they turn into one entry using the most common DNA and genes. The V and J calls and clone size are TCRdb's, not the authors'. Here the sample has approximately 690,000 distinct CDR3 sequences; more than 14% occur a single time. The ten top clones hold approximately 12% of the sample.

Ophthalmopathy patients had moderately to severely active disease, Clinical Activity Score of at least 3, NOSPECS grade of at least 4, and duration under 3 months. Patients with uncontrolled infections, other autoimmune diseases, pregnancy or lactation were excluded. Diagnoses were established on the basis of clinical symptoms, serum thyroxine and TRAb, thyroid ultrasound, and orbital computed tomography. PBMCs were isolated from 10 ml of fresh peripheral blood by Ficoll-Paque density gradient centrifugation. Trizol reagent was used to extract total RNA, and RNA quality was then checked on an Agilent 2100 Bioanalyzer. The cysteine opens and the phenylalanine closes a CDR3 of 15 amino acids. Just the 45-base CDR3 DNA is kept, in frame starting at base 1. The junction carries 9 bases between V and J, which are trimmed by 3 bases and 1 base respectively.

Sequenced sample: blood. Recombination linked TRBV12-3 or TRBV12-4 to TRBJ2-2; possibly the D gene is TRBD1, per 5 matching bases. This sequence was found in a woman aged 45-60 years with Graves' ophthalmopathy. The DNA sequence is as follows: TGTGCCAGCAGTTTCCCAGGGCTGAACACCGGGGAGCTGTTTTTT. Translated, this gives CASSFPGLNTGELFF.